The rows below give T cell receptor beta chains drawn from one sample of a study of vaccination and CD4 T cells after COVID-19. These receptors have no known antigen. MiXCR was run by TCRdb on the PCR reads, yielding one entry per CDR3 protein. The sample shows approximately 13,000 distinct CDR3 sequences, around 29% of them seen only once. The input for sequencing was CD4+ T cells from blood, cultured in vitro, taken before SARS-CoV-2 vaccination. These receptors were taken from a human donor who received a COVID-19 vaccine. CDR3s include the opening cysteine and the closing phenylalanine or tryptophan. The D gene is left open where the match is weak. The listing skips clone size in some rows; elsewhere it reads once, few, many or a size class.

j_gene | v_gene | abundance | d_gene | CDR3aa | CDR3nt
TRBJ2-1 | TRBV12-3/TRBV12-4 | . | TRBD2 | CASSFERGVSYNEQFF | TGTGCCAGCAGTTTTGAGCGGGGGGTCTCCTACAATGAGCAGTTCTTC
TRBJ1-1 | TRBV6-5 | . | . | CASSSARGLRAFF | TGTGCCAGCAGTTCCGCGAGGGGCTTGCGAGCTTTCTTT
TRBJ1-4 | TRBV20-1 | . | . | CSGTRDEKLFF | TGCAGTGGTACGAGGGATGAAAAACTGTTTTTT
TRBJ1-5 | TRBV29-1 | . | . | CSVEGGGSNQPQHF | TGCAGCGTTGAAGGCGGGGGGAGCAATCAGCCCCAGCATTTT
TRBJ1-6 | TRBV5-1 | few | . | CASSFGSQSSYNSPLHF | TGCGCCAGCAGCTTCGGCAGCCAAAGCAGCTATAATTCACCCCTCCACTTT
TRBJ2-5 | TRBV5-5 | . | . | CASSFRGRLGQLYQETQYF | TGTGCCAGCAGCTTTCGTGGACGCCTCGGACAGTTATACCAAGAGACCCAGTACTTC
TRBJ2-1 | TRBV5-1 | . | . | CASSLQTFPSNEQFF | TGCGCCAGCAGCTTACAGACTTTCCCTTCCAATGAGCAGTTCTTC
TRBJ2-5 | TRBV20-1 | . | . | CSASLQETQYF | TGCAGTGCTAGCCTTCAAGAGACCCAGTACTTC
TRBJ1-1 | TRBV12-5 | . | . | CASGLVQGEAFF | TGTGCTAGTGGTTTGGTACAAGGGGAAGCTTTCTTT
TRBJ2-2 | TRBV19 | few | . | CASSNQGIGAGELFF | TGTGCCAGTAGTAATCAGGGGATCGGCGCCGGGGAGCTGTTTTTT
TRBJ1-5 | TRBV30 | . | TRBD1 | CAWSVRDRGNQPQHF | TGTGCCTGGAGTGTACGGGACAGGGGGAATCAGCCCCAGCATTTT
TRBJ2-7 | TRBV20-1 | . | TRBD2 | CSARPPSGGLISYEQYF | TGCAGTGCTAGGCCCCCTAGCGGGGGGCTCATCTCCTACGAGCAGTACTTC
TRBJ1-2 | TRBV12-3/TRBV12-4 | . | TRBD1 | CASSWVGTGSNGYTF | TGTGCCAGCAGTTGGGTAGGGACAGGGTCAAATGGCTACACCTTC
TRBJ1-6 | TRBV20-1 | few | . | CSASKDRDNSPLHF | TGCAGTGCTAGCAAAGACAGAGATAATTCACCCCTCCACTTT
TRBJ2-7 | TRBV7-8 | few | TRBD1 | CASSRDRVLPYEQYF | TGTGCCAGCAGCCGAGACAGGGTACTCCCCTACGAGCAGTACTTC